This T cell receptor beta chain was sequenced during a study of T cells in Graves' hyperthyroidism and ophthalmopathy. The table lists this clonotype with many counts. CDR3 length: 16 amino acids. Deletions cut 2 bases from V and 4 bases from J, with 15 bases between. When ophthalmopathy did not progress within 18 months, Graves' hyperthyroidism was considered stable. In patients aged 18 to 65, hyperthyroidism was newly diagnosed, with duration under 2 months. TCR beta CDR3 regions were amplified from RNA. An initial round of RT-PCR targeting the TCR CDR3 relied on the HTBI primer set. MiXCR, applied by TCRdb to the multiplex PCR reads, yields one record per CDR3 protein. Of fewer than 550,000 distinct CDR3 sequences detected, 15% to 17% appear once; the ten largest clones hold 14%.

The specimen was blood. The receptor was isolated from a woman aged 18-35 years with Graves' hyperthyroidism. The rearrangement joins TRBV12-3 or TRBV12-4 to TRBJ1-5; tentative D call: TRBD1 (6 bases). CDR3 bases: TGTGCCAGCAGTTTATGGGGTTTAGGGGGAAATCAGCCCCAGCATTTT. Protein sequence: CASSLWGLGGNQPQHF.